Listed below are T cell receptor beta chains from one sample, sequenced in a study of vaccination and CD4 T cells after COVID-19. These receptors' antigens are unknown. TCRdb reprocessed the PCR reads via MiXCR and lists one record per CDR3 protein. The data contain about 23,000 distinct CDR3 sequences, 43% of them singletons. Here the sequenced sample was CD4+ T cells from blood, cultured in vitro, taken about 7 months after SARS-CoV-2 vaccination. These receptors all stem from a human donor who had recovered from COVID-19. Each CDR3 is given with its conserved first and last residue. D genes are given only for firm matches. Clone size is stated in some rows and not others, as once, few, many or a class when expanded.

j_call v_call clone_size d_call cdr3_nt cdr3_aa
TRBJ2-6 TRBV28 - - TGTGCCAGCAGTTCCTACAGAGGGGCCAACGTCCTGACTTTC CASSSYRGANVLTF
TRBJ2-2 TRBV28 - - TGTGCCAGCAAATTGTCGGGGTTCGGGGAGCTGTTTTTT CASKLSGFGELFF
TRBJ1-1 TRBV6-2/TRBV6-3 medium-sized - TGTGCCAGCAGTTACTCGTACCGGACGGCGAACACTGAAGCTTTCTTT CASSYSYRTANTEAFF
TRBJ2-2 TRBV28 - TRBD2 TGTGCCAGCAGGAGACTAGCCCCCGGGGAGCTGTTTTTT CASRRLAPGELFF
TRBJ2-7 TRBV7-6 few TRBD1 TGTGCCAGCAGCCTCGGTCAGGGGGATTACGAGCAGTACTTC CASSLGQGDYEQYF
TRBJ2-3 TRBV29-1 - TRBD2 TGCAGCGTTGTAGCGGGCCGCACAGATACGCAGTATTTT CSVVAGRTDTQYF
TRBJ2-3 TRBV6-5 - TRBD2 TGTGCCAGCAGTTACTCGAAGGTAGCGGGAGGGCCAAATACGCAGTATTTT CASSYSKVAGGPNTQYF
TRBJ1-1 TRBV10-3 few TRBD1 TGTGCCATCAGTGAGGGGAGGACAGGGCCCAAAGGCGAGAACACTGAAGCTTTCTTT CAISEGRTGPKGENTEAFF
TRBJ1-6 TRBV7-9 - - TGTGCCAGCAGCTTAGGTGGGGTGGCTAATTCACCCCTCCACTTT CASSLGGVANSPLHF
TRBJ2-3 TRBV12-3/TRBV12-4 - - TGTGCCAGCAGTTTCAGGCAGGGAGCGGATACGCAGTATTTT CASSFRQGADTQYF
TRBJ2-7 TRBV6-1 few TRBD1 TGTGCCAGCAGTCACCAAAGACAGGGCTCTTACGAGCAGTACTTC CASSHQRQGSYEQYF
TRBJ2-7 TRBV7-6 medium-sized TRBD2 TGTGCCAGCAGCTTAGCTGGCGGGAGAGGTCAGTACGAGCAGTACTTC CASSLAGGRGQYEQYF
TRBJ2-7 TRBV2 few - TGTGCCAGCAGTGAAGGGTGGCAGGGCAATCCCGAGCAGTACTTC CASSEGWQGNPEQYF
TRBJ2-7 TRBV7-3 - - TGTGCCAGCAGCTTATCGGACAGCTACGAGCAGTACTTC CASSLSDSYEQYF
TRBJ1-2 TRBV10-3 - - TGTGCCATCAGTGAGTCGACGGGGGACGGCTACACCTTC CAISESTGDGYTF
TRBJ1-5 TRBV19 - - TGTGCCAGTAGCGGGGGGAGTCATATTGATCAGCCCCAGCATTTT CASSGGSHIDQPQHF
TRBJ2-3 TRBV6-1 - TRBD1 TGTGCCAGCAGTGAACTGACAGGGGAACCAGATACGCAGTATTTT CASSELTGEPDTQYF
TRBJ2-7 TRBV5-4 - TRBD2 TGTGCCAGCAGCCCTACTAGCGGGAGTGTCGAGCAGTACTTC CASSPTSGSVEQYF
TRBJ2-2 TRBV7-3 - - TGTGCCAGCAGCCCTCTGGTGGGAGGCCTTGCGGAGCTGTTTTTT CASSPLVGGLAELFF
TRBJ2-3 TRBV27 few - TGTGCCAGCAGTCCTCCGGGACTCGCATCTAGCACAGATACGCAGTATTTT CASSPPGLASSTDTQYF
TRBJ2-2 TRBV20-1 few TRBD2 TGCAGTGCGAGTGCTAGCGGGAGACACACCGGGGAGCTGTTTTTT CSASASGRHTGELFF
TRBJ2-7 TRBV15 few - TGTGCCACCAGCAGAGACAAGAGCTCCTACGAGCAGTACTTC CATSRDKSSYEQYF
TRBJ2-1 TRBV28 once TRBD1 TGTGCCAGCAGTGCGGGACAGGGGCGATTACCCTCCTACAATGAGCAGTTCTTC CASSAGQGRLPSYNEQFF
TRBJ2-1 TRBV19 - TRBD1 TGTGCCAGTAGTAGATCTTCGGCAGGGGGCTTCTACAATGAGCAGTTCTTC CASSRSSAGGFYNEQFF
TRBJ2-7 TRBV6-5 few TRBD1 TGTGCCAGCAGTTACACGGGACAGGGGGTACCCTCCTACGAGCAGTACTTC CASSYTGQGVPSYEQYF
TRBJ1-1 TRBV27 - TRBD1 TGTGCCAGCAGGCCGATGACAGGGGACACTGAAGCTTTCTTT CASRPMTGDTEAFF
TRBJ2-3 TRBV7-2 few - TGTGCCAGCAGCCTAGCAGCTAGCACAGATACGCAGTATTTT CASSLAASTDTQYF